The clone carrying this TCR beta chain is a singleton in its sample. Its antigen remains unidentified. The sample belongs to a study of chemoradiotherapy in HPV16-positive cancers. The overall study: Functional T-cell assays on a couple of HPV16-positive patients' cells defined candidate HPV-specific clones and common TCR motifs. Notes on the study in general: In HPV16-positive patients, HPV-responsive T-cell expansion tracked better recurrence-free survival. Non-HPV-specific T cells did not expand in tumors during treatment, whereas candidate HPV-specific clones and E7-related motifs did.

Repertoires were sampled repeatedly during chemoradiotherapy. The CDR3 length is 14 residues. Germline V gene sequence: CDR1 SEHNR, CDR2 FQNEAQ (reference sequence). TCRdb keeps only in-frame clones here, not all; method: immunoSEQ multiplex PCR. The sample holds around 14,000 clones, roughly 88% seen once. This rearrangement joins TRBV7-9 to TRBJ2-5, with D tentatively TRBD2 (6 bases). The DNA end is a closer match to TRBJ2-7, so the J assignment may be wrong. The specimen comprised blood, sampled from a patient who underwent chemoradiotherapy. The source is a human donor with HPV-associated anogenital cancer. CDR3 loop: CASSLAGLSYEQYF. The DNA of the CDR3 is TGTGCCAGCAGCTTAGCGGGACTCAGCTACGAGCAGTACTTC.